The rows below give T cell receptor beta chains drawn from one sample of a study of cytomegalovirus exposure and HLA in healthy donors. Assay: immunoSEQ multiplex PCR; the TCRdb copy retains only in-frame clones and omits some. The table includes some 190,000 clones, roughly 80% detected once. The sequencing input was PBMCs. The receptors derive from a girl aged 5-17 years in good health and CMV-seropositive. Each CDR3 is given without its conserved first and last residue.

v_call cdr3_aa
TRBV5-4 ASSLRSRGEQY
TRBV25-1 ASSNWTGPNYGYT
TRBV29-1 SAHGGSGNTIY
TRBV29-1 SVEGKSRSGVRSPEAF
TRBV27 ASRPLTGTGKVNTEAF
TRBV30 AWSQDRGRLGQPQH
TRBV2 ASMGGSGANVLT
TRBV5-4 ASSFIDTEAF
TRBV7-2 ASSPVGQQSYEQY
TRBV29-1 SALGASGSSYNEQF
TRBV6-6 ASSRLAGDYEQY
TRBV10-1 ASSGGTALGEQY
TRBV4-3 ASSLEVYTGNEQF
TRBV7-9 ASSSAWGDEQY
TRBV10-3 AISVGGPGELF
TRBV7-9 ASSPGQGAYGYT
TRBV14 ASSRTGWEQY
TRBV27 ASSLGTGVDQPQH
TRBV9 ASSVDPGGSYEQY
TRBV5-1 ASSLAGSGNTIY
TRBV7-6 ASSLGLNTGELF
TRBV5-8 ASSSEVTGGQPQH
TRBV25-1 ASSVTGHYNEQF
TRBV5-4 ASSPQTGGLANYGYT
TRBV29-1 SVVSRAPGKNIQY
TRBV9 ASSVTIGTSGVNTGELF
TRBV27 ASGLWKTGYGETQY
TRBV27 ASSWTGSSYNSPLH
TRBV6-6 ASKRASGNTIY
TRBV9 ASSAGTSVVDEQY
TRBV9 ASSATLAGGPFGTGELF
TRBV30 AWKQGFDNEQF
TRBV19 ASSPNPREGLGNEQF
TRBV6-4 ASTSPRDRNEKLF
TRBV7-2 ASSRAGGDTQY
TRBV10-1 ASSPQAGGPNEQF
TRBV25-1 ASSVTGSNQPQH
TRBV13 ASSLVSEETQY
TRBV5-4 ARSLVHTNNEQF
TRBV5-5 ASSRRDRAYEQY
TRBV12-5 ASGSPTTRHTEAF
TRBV29-1 SVEDTRAGTGNTIY
TRBV30 AWTPLGTERRTQY
TRBV6-6 ASRKGQQSYEQY
TRBV10-3 AISGLAGVSDTQY
TRBV11-1 ASSLGLGTEAF
TRBV28 ASLEGTALGGYT
TRBV6-6 ASSYISGVNEKLF
TRBV11-2 ASSLGIGRETQY
TRBV10-1 ASRSGSETGELF